The 25 T cell receptor beta chains reported below all come from one sample, sequenced in a study of blood T cell repertoires in COVID-19. Sequenced by immunoSEQ multiplex PCR; TCRdb stores in-frame clones only, minus some. This sample carries some 200,000 clones, approximately 87% of them seen once, and the ten largest clones take roughly 3.3%. Sequenced: PBMCs or T cells enriched from blood (not recorded which). Receptors originate from a woman in her forties or fifties in a cohort exposed to, infected with or recovered from COVID-19 (not recorded which).

This chain links TRBV7-2 with TRBJ2-1, with 11 bases aligning to TRBD2. Germline assignment: CDR1 SGHTA and CDR2 FQGNSA. Trimming cost V 3 bases and J 9 bases; bases outside gene matches: 4. The CDR3 length is 14 residues. The CDR3 spells CASSFSGGAVEQFF. For the CDR3, the DNA is TGTGCCAGCAGCTTTAGCGGGGGGGCCGTTGAGCAGTTCTTC.

The chain couples TRBV6-1 to TRBJ2-6; TRBD1 is a possible D gene (6 bases). The CDR3 spans 16 residues. Trimming pared 0 bases from V and 4 bases from J, leaving 10 bases between. Per the germline V gene, CDR1 is MNHNS and CDR2 is SASEGT. CDR3 loop: CASSEAQGRGANVLTF. The CDR3 DNA follows: TGTGCCAGCAGTGAAGCGCAGGGGCGAGGGGCCAACGTCCTGACTTTC.

V usage is TRBV7-9 and J usage is TRBJ1-2; TRBD1 matches 7 bases. The junction had 6 bases not matched to a gene; V was cut back by 2 bases and J by 3 bases. The germline V gene has CDR1 SEHNR and CDR2 FQNEAQ (reference sequence). CDR3 length: 15 residues. The CDR3 DNA sequence: TGTGCCAGCAGCTTAACTTCCAGGGGGGACTATGGCTACACCTTC. Translated, it gives CASSLTSRGDYGYTF.

This sequence joins TRBV11-3 and TRBJ1-2; perhaps TRBD1 as D (5 bases). Germline assignment: CDR1 SGHNT and CDR2 YENEEA. V was shortened by 5 bases and J by 8 bases, with 18 bases between the two germline ends. The CDR3 spans 14 residues. DNA for the CDR3: TGTGCCAGCAGCCTTCCACGGGGGTCACCGGGCTACACCTTC. Translation gives CASSLPRGSPGYTF.

V and J are TRBV6-5 and TRBJ1-2, with D possibly being TRBD1 (6 bases). The germline gives CDR1 MNHEY, CDR2 SVGAGI. V lost 0 bases and J lost 8, with 10 bases in between. The CDR3 runs 13 residues. CDR3 residues: CASSYSPGGGYTF. The CDR3 nucleotides read TGTGCCAGCAGTTACTCTCCGGGGGGCGGCTACACCTTC.

J is TRBJ1-6 and V is TRBV6-1; D is uncertain. The germline V and J ends were trimmed by 3 bases and 8 bases, with 11 bases remaining between them. This CDR3 spans 14 amino acids. Germline assignment: CDR1 MNHNS and CDR2 SASEGT. This chain's CDR3 is CASSDNLEDSPLHF. The CDR3 region has the DNA TGTGCCAGCAGTGATAACCTCGAGGATTCACCCCTCCACTTT.

This chain joins TRBV5-4 and TRBJ2-1, with 7 bases lining up with TRBD1. With V trimmed by 3 bases and J by 0 bases, 6 bases remained unmatched. The germline CDR1 and CDR2 sequences are SGHNT and YYREEE (reference sequence). The CDR3 is 16 residues long. The CDR3 protein is CASSYGQVSSYNEQFF. The CDR3 bases are TGTGCCAGCAGCTACGGACAGGTTAGCTCCTACAATGAGCAGTTCTTC.

The chain couples TRBV5-1 to TRBJ2-7; 13 nucleotides line up with TRBD2. The CDR3 runs to 15 residues. V lost 0 bases, J lost 3 bases, and 0 bases stayed unmatched. The germline CDR1 and CDR2 sequences are SGHRS and YFSETQ. CDR3 in DNA: TGCGCCAGCAGCTTGGGGACTAGCGGGGGCTACGAGCAGTACTTC. Translating it yields CASSLGTSGGYEQYF.

This clone was seen a few times. The chain employs TRBV24-1 and TRBJ2-2; 9 bases are shared with TRBD1. V was pared by 4 bases and J by 5 bases, with 7 bases of the junction left unmatched. This CDR3 spans 16 amino acids. In germline, CDR1 is KGHDR, CDR2 SFDVKD. CDR3 region: CATSDAGQGMTGELFF. CDR3 in DNA: TGTGCCACCAGTGACGCCGGACAGGGGATGACCGGGGAGCTGTTTTTT.

This chain joins TRBV4-3 and TRBJ1-1; D is unresolved. This CDR3 is built from 13 residues. Between the trimmed V and J ends, which lost 4 bases and 6 bases, there was a span of 12 bases. Germline V CDR1 and CDR2: LGHNA, YSLEER. The CDR3 DNA is TGCGCCAGCAGCCTTTTAGCTTGGGCTGAAGCTTTCTTT. It is translated as CASSLLAWAEAFF.

The chain recombines TRBV5-1 with TRBJ2-3; weak D call: TRBD2 (6 bases). V lost 6 bases and J 3 bases, leaving 17 bases between the germline ends. CDR1 SGHRS and CDR2 YFSETQ come from the germline V gene. This CDR3 comprises 15 residues. The chain's CDR3 is CASNKDYSGTDTQYF. In DNA, the CDR3 is TGCGCCAGCAATAAGGACTACTCTGGGACAGATACGCAGTATTTT.

The V call is TRBV3-1 (or the pseudogene TRBV3-2), the J call TRBJ1-2, with D possibly being TRBD1 (5 bases). The V end lost 2 bases, the J end lost 3 bases, and 13 bases lay between the germline ends. In germline, CDR1 is LGHDT, CDR2 YNNKEL (reference sequence). This CDR3 is 15 amino acids long. The CDR3 here is CASSQQGGRHYGYTF. DNA of the CDR3: TGTGCCAGCAGCCAACAGGGCGGGAGGCACTATGGCTACACCTTC.

The J gene is TRBJ2-7, the V gene TRBV20-1; 9 positions match TRBD2. This CDR3 comprises 14 residues. The V and J ends lost 3 bases and 3 bases, in that order; junction bases with no gene match: 6. Germline V gene data show CDR1 as DFQATT and CDR2 as SNEGSKA (reference sequence). The CDR3 bases are TGCAGTGCTAGTCGTAGCGGGGGCCTCTACGAGCAGTACTTC. Residues: CSASRSGGLYEQYF.

J is TRBJ1-2 and V is TRBV6-1; D remains unclear. CDR3 length: 13 residues. CDR1 MNHNS and CDR2 SASEGT come from the germline V gene. V lost 2 bases to trimming and J lost 8 bases, with 12 bases between them. The CDR3 DNA sequence: TGTGCCAGCAGTGAATCAATTCGTGCGGGCTACACCTTC. This gives the protein CASSESIRAGYTF.

V and J are TRBV9 and TRBJ2-7; TRBD1 agrees at 8 bases. CDR3 size: 13 residues. Germline assignment: CDR1 SGDLS and CDR2 YYNGEE. With 0 bases clipped from V and 6 bases from J, the junction kept 2 bases outside the gene matches. The chain's CDR3 is CASSVEQGGEQYF. The DNA of the CDR3 is TGTGCCAGCAGCGTAGAACAGGGGGGCGAGCAGTACTTC.

The chain links TRBV6-4 to TRBJ2-1; 10 bases map to TRBD2. The CDR3 consists of 15 residues. Germline V gives CDR1 MRHNA, CDR2 SNTAGT. After removal of 3 bases from V and 9 bases from J, the junction contained 8 bases not matched to a gene. The CDR3 loop reads CASSEVTSGVGEQFF. In nucleotides, the CDR3 is TGTGCCAGCAGTGAAGTCACTAGCGGGGTTGGTGAGCAGTTCTTC.

The V call is TRBV6-2 or TRBV6-3, the J call TRBJ1-5; 10 bases fit TRBD1. V gave up 4 bases and J gave up 0 bases; unmatched junction bases: 15. CDR3 length: 20 residues. Germline CDR1 and CDR2: MNHEY and SVGEGT. The CDR3 loop reads CASSSISGTGVGYSNQPQHF. The CDR3 DNA reads TGTGCCAGCAGTTCCATCTCCGGGACAGGGGTAGGATATAGCAATCAGCCCCAGCATTTT.

V gene TRBV12-3 or TRBV12-4 combines with J gene TRBJ2-2; D may be TRBD2 (6 bases). Trimming pared 1 base from V and 6 bases from J, leaving 6 bases between. The CDR3 length is 13 residues. CDR3 in amino acids: CASSLGGAGELFF. The DNA of the CDR3 is TGTGCCAGCAGTTTAGGGGGGGCCGGGGAGCTGTTTTTT.

The chain links TRBV7-9 to TRBJ1-1, with D perhaps matching TRBD1 (5 bases). The CDR3 runs 14 residues. V was clipped by 3 bases and J by 0 bases, with 8 bases between them. The germline gives CDR1 SEHNR, CDR2 FQNEAQ (reference sequence). The CDR3 nucleotides read TGTGCCAGCAGCTTGGGGGGGTTGAACACTGAAGCTTTCTTT. This sequence encodes CASSLGGLNTEAFF.

This sequence joins TRBV7-2 and TRBJ1-2; perhaps TRBD1 as D (5 bases). The germline CDR1 and CDR2 sequences are SGHTA and FQGNSA. The CDR3 spans 16 residues. Trimming removed 6 bases from V and 0 bases from J, with 17 bases in between. The CDR3 region has the DNA TGTGCCAGCAGTCAAAACGGGGGAGTAGCTAACTATGGCTACACCTTC. It specifies CASSQNGGVANYGYTF.

This chain links TRBV14 with TRBJ2-4; TRBD2 agrees at 7 bases. In germline, CDR1 is SGHDN, CDR2 FVKESK. The CDR3 covers 17 residues. V shed 2 bases, J shed 3 bases, and the junction held 10 bases outside the gene matches. The CDR3 coding sequence is TGTGCCAGCAGCCAATTAGGGGAGGGACGAGGCAAAAACATTCAGTACTTC. This sequence encodes CASSQLGEGRGKNIQYF.

This sequence joins TRBV7-2 and TRBJ1-1; unclear D gene. V was pared by 1 base and J by 0 bases, with 6 bases between. This CDR3 comprises 14 residues. Germline lookup yields CDR1 SGHTA and CDR2 FQGNSA. The CDR3 sequence: CASSLGSVNTEAFF. The CDR3 nucleotides read TGTGCCAGCAGCTTAGGTTCGGTGAACACTGAAGCTTTCTTT.

This chain connects TRBV28 to TRBJ1-5, with no clear D. There are 12 residues in the CDR3. Germline loops: CDR1 MDHEN, CDR2 SYDVKM. V lost 2 bases and J 6 bases, leaving 5 bases between the germline ends. The CDR3 spells CASSLTGQPQHF. DNA of the CDR3: TGTGCCAGCAGTTTAACGGGTCAGCCCCAGCATTTT. Together with reference TRBV28 and TRBJ1-5, the CDR3 gives the full variable domain: DVKVTQSSRYLVKRTGEKVFLECVQDMDHENMFWYRQDPGLGLRLIYFSYDVKMKEKGDIPEGYSVSREKKERFSLILESASTNQTSMYLCASSLTGQPQHFGDGTRLSIL.

The chain is built from TRBV6-1 and TRBJ2-7; 8 bases align to TRBD2. Trimming cost V 2 bases and J 3 bases; bases outside gene matches: 9. Germline V gene lookup returns CDR1 MNHNS and CDR2 SASEGT. This CDR3 has 16 residues. In DNA form, the CDR3 reads TGTGCCAGCAGTGAACCATTAGCGGGGACAAACTACGAGCAGTACTTC. It specifies CASSEPLAGTNYEQYF.

This rearrangement joins TRBV3-1 (or the pseudogene TRBV3-2) to TRBJ1-2; TRBD1 matches at 9 bases. This CDR3 has 14 amino acids. Trimming cost V 6 bases and J 0 bases; bases outside gene matches: 2. Looked up from germline, CDR1 is LGHDT and CDR2 is YNNKEL (reference sequence). In nucleotides, the CDR3 is TGTGCCAGCAGTTGGACAGGGGCTAACTATGGCTACACCTTC. It is translated as CASSWTGANYGYTF.